This record looks at one T cell receptor beta chain sequence and its context. The V end lost 4 bases, the J end lost 8 bases, and 17 bases lay between the germline ends. Per germline, CDR1 SEHNR and CDR2 FQNEAQ (reference sequence). The length of the CDR3 is 14 residues. The repertoire was sequenced with immunoSEQ multiplex PCR; TCRdb's copy has only in-frame clones and lacks some. The repertoire has some 250,000 clones, 84% of them found once; the top ten carry approximately 4.7%. The sample belongs to a study of blood T cell repertoires in COVID-19. The chain carries TRBV7-9 and TRBJ1-2; tentative D call: TRBD1 (6 bases). This receptor was identified in a man in his fifties or sixties with active or convalescent COVID-19. Sequenced input: peripheral blood. The DNA for the CDR3 is TGTGCCAGCAGCTCGACAGGCCCCATCTTCGGCTACACCTTC. It is translated as CASSSTGPIFGYTF.